The source of this T cell receptor (beta chain) is a study of blood T cells in healthy people across ages. With a J-beta primer mix and a sample-barcoded 5' primer, a second PCR ran about 7 to 12 cycles. TCRdb reanalysed the 5' RACE reads using MiXCR and keeps one entry per CDR3 protein. The data show about 900,000 distinct CDR3 sequences, 60% to 80% seen once. Concerning this clonotype itself: Its antigen is not known.

The CDR3 totals 12 residues. Germline V gene data show CDR1 as SNHLY and CDR2 as FYNNEI. Trimming removed 7 bases from V and 2 bases from J, with 9 bases in between. The study, taken as a whole, reports: Diversity estimates drawn from one million T cells were deemed underestimates.

Every donor gave 8 to 10 milliliters of peripheral blood. Source material: blood. This TCR was recovered from a man aged 25 to 45 in good health. This sequence joins TRBV2 and TRBJ2-7, with D perhaps matching TRBD1 (5 bases). The chain's CDR3 is CASTGRPYEQYF. In DNA, the CDR3 is TGTGCCAGCACAGGGCGGCCCTACGAGCAGTACTTC.